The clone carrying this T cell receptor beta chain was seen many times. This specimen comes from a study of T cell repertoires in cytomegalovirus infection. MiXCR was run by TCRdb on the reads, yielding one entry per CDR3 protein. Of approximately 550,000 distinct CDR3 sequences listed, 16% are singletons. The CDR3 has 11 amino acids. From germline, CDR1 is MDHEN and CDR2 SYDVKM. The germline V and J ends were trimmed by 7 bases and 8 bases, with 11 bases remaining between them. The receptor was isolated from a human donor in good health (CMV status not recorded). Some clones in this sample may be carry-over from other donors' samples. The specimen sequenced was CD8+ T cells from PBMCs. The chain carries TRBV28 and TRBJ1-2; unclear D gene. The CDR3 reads CASKGTPGYTF. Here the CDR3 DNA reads TGTGCCAGCAAGGGCACTCCCGGCTACACCTTC.